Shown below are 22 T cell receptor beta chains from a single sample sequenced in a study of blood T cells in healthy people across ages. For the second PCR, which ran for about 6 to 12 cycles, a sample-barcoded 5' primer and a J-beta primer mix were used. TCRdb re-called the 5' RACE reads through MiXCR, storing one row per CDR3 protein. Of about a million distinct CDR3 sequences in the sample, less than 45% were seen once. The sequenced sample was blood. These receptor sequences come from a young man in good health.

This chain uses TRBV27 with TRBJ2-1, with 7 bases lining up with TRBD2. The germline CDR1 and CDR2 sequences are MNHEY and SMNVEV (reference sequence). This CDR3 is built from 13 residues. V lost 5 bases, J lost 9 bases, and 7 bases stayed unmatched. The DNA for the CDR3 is TGTGCCAGCAGTCAACGGCGGGAGCGTGAGCAGTTCTTC. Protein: CASSQRREREQFF.

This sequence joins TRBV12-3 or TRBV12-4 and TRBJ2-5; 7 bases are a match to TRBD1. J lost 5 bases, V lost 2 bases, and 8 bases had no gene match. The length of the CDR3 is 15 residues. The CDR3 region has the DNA TGTGCCAGCAGTTTAAGAGGGGGCGGACCGGAGACCCAGTACTTC. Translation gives CASSLRGGGPETQYF.

The CDR3 coding sequence is TGCGCCAGCAGCTTGGATTTCCAGGGACAGGGATATGAGCAGTACTTC. It specifies CASSLDFQGQGYEQYF. This chain connects TRBV5-1 to TRBJ2-5, with 9 bases fitting TRBD1. Trimming at V came to 0 bases and at J to 11 bases, leaving 14 bases not matched to a gene. CDR3 size: 16 residues. In germline, CDR1 is SGHRS, CDR2 YFSETQ.

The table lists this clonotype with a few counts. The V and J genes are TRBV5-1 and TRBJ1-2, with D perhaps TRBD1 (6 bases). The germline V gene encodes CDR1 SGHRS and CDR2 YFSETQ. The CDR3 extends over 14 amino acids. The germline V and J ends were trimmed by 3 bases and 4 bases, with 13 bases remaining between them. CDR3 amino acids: CASSWGPGFYGYTF. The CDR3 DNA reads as TGCGCCAGCAGCTGGGGGCCGGGATTCTATGGCTACACCTTC.

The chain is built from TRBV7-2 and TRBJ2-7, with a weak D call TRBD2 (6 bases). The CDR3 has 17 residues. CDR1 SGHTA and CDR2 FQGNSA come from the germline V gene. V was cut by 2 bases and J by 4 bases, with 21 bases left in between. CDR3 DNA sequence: TGTGCCAGCAGCTTAAGCCAGTCCAGGGTTCGGGAGTACGAGCAGTACTTC. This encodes CASSLSQSRVREYEQYF.

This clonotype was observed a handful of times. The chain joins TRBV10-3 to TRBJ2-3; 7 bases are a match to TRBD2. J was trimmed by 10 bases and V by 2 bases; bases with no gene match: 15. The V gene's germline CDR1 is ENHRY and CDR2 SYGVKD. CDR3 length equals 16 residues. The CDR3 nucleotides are TGTGCCATCAGTGAGAGAGCCACGGGAGGCCAATCATCGCAGTATTTT. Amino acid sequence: CAISERATGGQSSQYF.

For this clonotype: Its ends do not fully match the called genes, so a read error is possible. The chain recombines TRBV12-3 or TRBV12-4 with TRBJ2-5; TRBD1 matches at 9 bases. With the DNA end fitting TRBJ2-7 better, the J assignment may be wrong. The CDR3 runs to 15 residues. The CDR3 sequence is CAGSFTGGQFNEQYF. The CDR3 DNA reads TGTGCCGGCAGTTTTACAGGGGGCCAATTCAACGAGCAGTACTTC.

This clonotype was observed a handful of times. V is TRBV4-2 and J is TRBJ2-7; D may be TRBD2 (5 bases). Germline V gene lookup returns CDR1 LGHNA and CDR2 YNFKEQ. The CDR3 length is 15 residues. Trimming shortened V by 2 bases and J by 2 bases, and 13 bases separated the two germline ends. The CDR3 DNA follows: TGTGCCAGCAGCCAATACCCCGGGAACCCCTACGAGCAGTACTTC. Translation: CASSQYPGNPYEQYF.

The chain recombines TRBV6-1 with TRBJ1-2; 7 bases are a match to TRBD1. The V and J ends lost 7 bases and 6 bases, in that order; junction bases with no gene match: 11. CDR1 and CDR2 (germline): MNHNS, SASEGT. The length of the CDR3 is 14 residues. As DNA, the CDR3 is TGTGCCAGCATCCCAACCGGACAGGTCGATGGCTACACCTTC. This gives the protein CASIPTGQVDGYTF.

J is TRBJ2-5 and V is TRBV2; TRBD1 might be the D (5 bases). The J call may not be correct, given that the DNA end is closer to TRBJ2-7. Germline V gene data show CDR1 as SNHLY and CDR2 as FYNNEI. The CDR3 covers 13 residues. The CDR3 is CASSESRAPEQYF. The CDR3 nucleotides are TGTGCCAGCAGTGAGAGCAGGGCCCCCGAGCAGTACTTC.

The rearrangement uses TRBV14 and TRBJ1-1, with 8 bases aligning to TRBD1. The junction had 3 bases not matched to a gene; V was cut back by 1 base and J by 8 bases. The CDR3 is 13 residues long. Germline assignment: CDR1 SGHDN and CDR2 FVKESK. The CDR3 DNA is TGTGCCAGCAGCCAAGTGACAGGGGCAGAAGCTTTCTTT. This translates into CASSQVTGAEAFF.

The CDR3 is CASSPDIGYGYTF. In DNA form, the CDR3 reads TGTGCCAGCAGTCCTGACATCGGGTATGGCTACACCTTC. The chain has TRBV12-3 or TRBV12-4 and TRBJ1-2, with unresolved D. CDR3 length: 13 residues. V lost 5 bases and J lost 5, with 12 bases in between.

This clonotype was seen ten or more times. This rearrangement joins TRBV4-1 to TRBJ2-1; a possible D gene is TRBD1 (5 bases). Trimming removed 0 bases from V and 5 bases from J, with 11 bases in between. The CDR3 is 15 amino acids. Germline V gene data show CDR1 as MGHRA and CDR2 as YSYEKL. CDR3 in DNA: TGCGCCAGCAGCCAAGATGGGGCTATTCACAATGAGCAGTTCTTC. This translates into CASSQDGAIHNEQFF.

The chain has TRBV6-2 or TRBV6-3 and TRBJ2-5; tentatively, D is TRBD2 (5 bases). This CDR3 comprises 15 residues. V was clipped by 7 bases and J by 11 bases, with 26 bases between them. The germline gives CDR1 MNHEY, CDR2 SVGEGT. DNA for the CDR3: TGTGCCAGCACCGCCGGGATCGGCTCCTACAATGAGCAGTACTTC. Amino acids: CASTAGIGSYNEQYF.

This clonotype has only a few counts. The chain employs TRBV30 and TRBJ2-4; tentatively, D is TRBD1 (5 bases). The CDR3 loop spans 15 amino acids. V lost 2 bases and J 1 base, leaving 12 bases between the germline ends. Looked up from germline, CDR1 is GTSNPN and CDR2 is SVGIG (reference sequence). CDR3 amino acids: CAWSPANRAKNIQYF. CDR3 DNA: TGTGCCTGGAGTCCGGCGAACAGGGCCAAAAACATTCAGTACTTC.

The DNA of the CDR3 is TGTGCCAGCATAAGTGGGACAGAAAATGAGCAGTTCTTC. Protein: CASISGTENEQFF. The chain recombines TRBV2 with TRBJ2-1, with 7 bases lining up with TRBD1. CDR1 and CDR2 (germline): SNHLY, FYNNEI. V gave up 7 bases and J gave up 7 bases; unmatched junction bases: 7. The CDR3 has 13 amino acids.

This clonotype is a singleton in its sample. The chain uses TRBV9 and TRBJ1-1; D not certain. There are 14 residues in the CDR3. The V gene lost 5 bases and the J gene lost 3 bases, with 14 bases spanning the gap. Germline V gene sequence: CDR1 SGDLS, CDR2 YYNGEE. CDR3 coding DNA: TGTGCCAGCAGTCGGAGCCGCTCGGACACTGAAGCTTTCTTT. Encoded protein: CASSRSRSDTEAFF. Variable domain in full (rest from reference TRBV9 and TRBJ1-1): DSGVTQTPKHLITATGQRVTLRCSPRSGDLSVYWYQQSLDQGLQFLIQYYNGEERAKGNILERFSAQQFPDLHSELNLSSLELGDSALYFCASSRSRSDTEAFFGQGTRLTVV.

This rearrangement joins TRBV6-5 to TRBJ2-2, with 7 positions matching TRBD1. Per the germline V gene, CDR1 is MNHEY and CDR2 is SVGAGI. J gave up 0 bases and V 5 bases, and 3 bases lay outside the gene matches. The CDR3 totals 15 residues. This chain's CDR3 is CASSDRAPNTGELFF. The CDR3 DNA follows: TGTGCCAGCAGTGACAGGGCCCCGAACACCGGGGAGCTGTTTTTT.

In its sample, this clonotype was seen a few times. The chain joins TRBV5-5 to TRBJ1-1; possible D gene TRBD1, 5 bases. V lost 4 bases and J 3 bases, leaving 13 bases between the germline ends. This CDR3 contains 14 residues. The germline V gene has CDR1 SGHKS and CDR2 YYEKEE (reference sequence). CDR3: CASSPSWGDTEAFF. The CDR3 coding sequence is TGTGCCAGCAGCCCCTCTTGGGGGGACACTGAAGCTTTCTTT.

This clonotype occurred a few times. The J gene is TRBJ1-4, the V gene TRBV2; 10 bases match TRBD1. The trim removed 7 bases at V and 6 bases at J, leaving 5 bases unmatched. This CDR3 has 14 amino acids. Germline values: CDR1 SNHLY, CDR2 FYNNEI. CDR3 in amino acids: CASKRQGADEKLFF. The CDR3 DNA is TGTGCCAGCAAACGACAGGGGGCCGATGAAAAACTGTTTTTT.

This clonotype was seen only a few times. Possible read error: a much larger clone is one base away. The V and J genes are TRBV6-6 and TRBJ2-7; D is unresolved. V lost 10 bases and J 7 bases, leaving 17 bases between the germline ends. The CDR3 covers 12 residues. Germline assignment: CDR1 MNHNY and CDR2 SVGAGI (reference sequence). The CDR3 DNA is TGTGCCACCGAAAAGGGCGGCAATGAGCAGTACTTC. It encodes CATEKGGNEQYF.

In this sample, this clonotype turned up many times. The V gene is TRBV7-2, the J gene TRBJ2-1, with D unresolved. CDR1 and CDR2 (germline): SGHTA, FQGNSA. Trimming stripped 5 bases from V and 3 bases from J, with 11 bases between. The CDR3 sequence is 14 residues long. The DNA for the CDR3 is TGTGCCAGCAGCATTAGTTGGGACTACAATGAGCAGTTCTTC. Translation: CASSISWDYNEQFF.